Presented here are 2 T cell receptor beta chains from one specimen sequenced in a study of shared T cell receptors in the human thymus. Generated by immunoSEQ multiplex PCR, the TCRdb table keeps only in-frame clones and is missing some. Among hundreds of thousands of clones listed, approximately 90% were seen once. A further study also used this sample, focusing on human thymus T cells.

Sequencing was performed on thymocytes. These TCRs come from a boy in the first two years of life with a congenital heart defect.

Concerning this clone: Additional DNA sequences in this sample encode the identical CDR3. The gene calls are TRBV6-1 and TRBJ1-3, with 11 bases identical to TRBD1. J gave up 2 bases and V 6 bases, and 0 bases lay outside the gene matches. Per germline, CDR1 MNHNS and CDR2 SASEGT. The CDR3 covers 14 residues. Written as DNA, the CDR3 is TGTGCCAGCAGGGACAGGGGGCCTGGAAACACCATATATTTT. Amino acids: CASRDRGPGNTIYF.

This clone was observed a single time. The V call is TRBV7-2, the J call TRBJ1-5; 10 positions agree with TRBD1. The CDR3 is made up of 16 amino acids. J lost 6 bases, V lost 5 bases, and 10 bases had no gene match. Germline V gene data show CDR1 as SGHTA and CDR2 as FQGNSA. This CDR3 reads CASSTRDRGSGQPQHF. DNA of the CDR3: TGTGCCAGCAGCACCCGGGACAGGGGATCGGGTCAGCCCCAGCATTTT.